These 5 T cell receptor beta chains share one sample of origin, sequenced in a study of blood T cell repertoires in COVID-19. Profiled with immunoSEQ multiplex PCR; TCRdb holds only in-frame clones, not every one. Counted here are roughly 390,000 clones, 75% to 90% occurring once; the ten biggest clones make up roughly 3.4%. The source material was peripheral blood. The receptors were sampled from a woman between 18 and 29 years old with acute or convalescent COVID-19.

V gene TRBV5-1 combines with J gene TRBJ2-7, with 7 bases fitting TRBD2. The CDR3 is 14 residues long. Germline values: CDR1 SGHRS, CDR2 YFSETQ. Losses at the gene ends were 0 bases for V and 3 bases for J; bases not matched to a gene: 3. CDR3 protein: CASSLAGDYYEQYF. The DNA of the CDR3 is TGCGCCAGCAGCTTGGCCGGGGACTACTACGAGCAGTACTTC.

The chain uses TRBV7-6 and TRBJ2-3; 13 nucleotides line up with TRBD2. The CDR3 is 17 amino acids. CDR1 and CDR2 from the germline V gene are SGHVS and FNYEAQ. V shed 2 bases and J 4 bases; nucleotides not matched to a gene: 6. CDR3 DNA sequence: TGTGCCAGCAGCTTAAAACTAGCGGGGGGGCCCCCAGATACGCAGTATTTT. Protein sequence: CASSLKLAGGPPDTQYF.

V usage is TRBV19 and J usage is TRBJ1-1; D is perhaps TRBD1 (5 bases). CDR1 is LNHDA and CDR2 is SQIVND in the germline V gene (reference sequence). Trimming cost V 8 bases and J 1 base, with 14 bases left between them. This CDR3 region has 14 residues. The CDR3 DNA is TGTGCCAGTGTATTGGGGCCACGGAACACTGAAGCTTTCTTT. Protein sequence: CASVLGPRNTEAFF.

Notes on this clone: At one end the junction does not follow the germline gene, possibly because of a read error. The rearrangement links TRBV28 to TRBJ1-2, with D possibly matching TRBD1 (6 bases). There are 13 residues in the CDR3. Germline-derived CDR1 and CDR2 are MDHEN and SYDVKM. The CDR3 here is CAGSFDRRKGYTF. The CDR3 DNA reads as TGTGCCGGCAGTTTTGACAGGAGGAAAGGCTACACCTTC.

V gene TRBV5-1 combines with J gene TRBJ1-3; TRBD1 matches 10 bases. CDR1 and CDR2 (germline): SGHRS, YFSETQ. The CDR3 is 16 residues long. V lost 0 bases, J lost 4 bases, and 4 bases stayed unmatched. Here the CDR3 DNA reads TGCGCCAGCAGCTTGGACTTGGGACAGGGGGGAAACACCATATATTTT. It specifies CASSLDLGQGGNTIYF.